The present entry profiles one TCR beta chain with its context. Its cognate antigen is unknown. The sample comes from a study of monozygotic twins with inflammatory bowel disease. Study results and limitations: The existence of one strong signal or clonotype linked to IBD lacked support.

It was 3,500 to 4,000 ng of total RNA that each TCR library used. The template-switching step introduced UMIs that carried a 6-nucleotide sample barcode. After re-calling the 5' RACE reads, TCRdb lists one entry per CDR3 protein, DNA absent. The sample has 400,000 to 500,000 distinct CDR3 sequences. Germline CDR1 and CDR2: DFQATT and SNEGSKA (reference sequence). This CDR3 spans 14 amino acids. The TCR originated in a human donor with ulcerative colitis or Crohn's disease, or a healthy co-twin of an affected twin (not recorded which). The source material was blood. The J gene is TRBJ1-1, the V gene TRBV20-1. The CDR3 is CSAKVLLRNTEAFF.